The present T cell receptor (beta chain) was sequenced within a study of T cells after somatic rescue of genetic block. This table comes from immunoSEQ multiplex PCR, and its TCRdb copy is limited to in-frame clones, with some not included. Of around 14,000 clones listed, about 70% are singletons. The receptor was derived from a boy aged 5-17 years. The sample was peripheral blood mononuclear cells (PBMCs).

CDR3 nucleotide sequence: TGTGCAAGTCGCGAGGGAAGCTCCACACAAAGTCGGGCCAACGTCCTGACTTTC. It codes for CASREGSSTQSRANVLTF. The chain employs TRBV12-2 and TRBJ2-6; the table's D call, TRBD2, was not checked against the DNA. TRBV12-2 is flagged as a pseudogene. The length of the CDR3 is 18 residues.